The 27 T cell receptor beta chains below were found in one sample sequenced in a study of shared clonotypes between healthy human individuals. Sequencing used immunoSEQ multiplex PCR; TCRdb keeps in-frame clones, though not all of them. Of some 1 million clones in the sample, 75% are singletons; the top ten hold approximately 1.5%. Sequenced material: memory CD4+ T cells sorted from blood. Subset described: CD45RA-negative fraction. The receptor source for this set is a man between 18 and 35 years old in good health.

The V call is TRBV6-6, the J call TRBJ1-2; the match to TRBD1 covers 11 bases. This CDR3 comprises 15 residues. The J segment lost 6 bases and the V segment lost 5 bases, leaving 8 bases of the junction unmatched. The germline V gene has CDR1 MNHNY and CDR2 SVGAGI (reference sequence). The CDR3 DNA reads as TGTGCCAGCAGTCAAGGACAGGGGGCTTTTGATGGCTACACCTTC. Its protein is CASSQGQGAFDGYTF.

This clone occurred a few times. Different DNA sequences within this sample yield the same CDR3. V usage is TRBV2 and J usage is TRBJ1-2, with D tentatively TRBD1 (6 bases). CDR1 is SNHLY and CDR2 is FYNNEI in the germline V gene. The CDR3 is 13 residues long. V was shortened by 5 bases and J by 1 base, with 8 bases between the two germline ends. CDR3 sequence (DNA): TGTGCCAGCAGTCCGGACAGTAACTATGGCTACACCTTC. Encoded protein: CASSPDSNYGYTF.

The chain couples TRBV29-1 to TRBJ1-2; D gene uncertain. The CDR3 consists of 14 residues. Trimming left V 3 bases short and J 5 bases short, with 16 bases between. Germline-derived CDR1 and CDR2 are SQVTM and ANQGSEA. CDR3 sequence reads: CSVEVAGPGYGYTF. The CDR3 nucleotides are TGCAGCGTTGAGGTCGCCGGCCCGGGGTATGGCTACACCTTC.

The chain links TRBV9 to TRBJ2-7, with TRBD1 as a possible D gene (6 bases). Trimming left V 0 bases short and J 5 bases short, with 12 bases between. This CDR3 is 14 amino acids long. Germline CDR1 SGDLS, CDR2 YYNGEE. The DNA for the CDR3 is TGTGCCAGCAGCGTAGATGGGGGCCCAGACGAGCAGTACTTC. Protein sequence: CASSVDGGPDEQYF.

The V gene is TRBV7-8, the J gene TRBJ2-5; D perhaps matches TRBD1 (5 bases). The germline gives CDR1 SGHVS, CDR2 FQNEAQ. V was trimmed by 1 base and J by 10 bases, leaving 13 bases between them. CDR3 length equals 13 residues. The chain's CDR3 is CASSLDLTRGQYF. The CDR3 DNA sequence: TGTGCCAGCAGCTTAGATCTGACAAGGGGCCAGTACTTC.

This rearrangement joins TRBV28 to TRBJ2-3; D is ambiguous. Trimming stripped 6 bases from V and 9 bases from J, with 13 bases between. The CDR3 runs to 12 residues. Per germline, CDR1 MDHEN and CDR2 SYDVKM. The DNA of the CDR3 is TGTGCCAGCAGCGAGCCCCCTGCGACGCAGTATTTT. It translates to CASSEPPATQYF. Looking up the rest from reference TRBV28 and TRBJ2-3 gives the full variable domain: DVKVTQSSRYLVKRTGEKVFLECVQDMDHENMFWYRQDPGLGLRLIYFSYDVKMKEKGDIPEGYSVSREKKERFSLILESASTNQTSMYLCASSEPPATQYFGPGTRLTVL.

CDR3 nucleotides: TGTGCCAGCAGCTGGACAAGGGGTATTCAGCCCCAGCATTTT. Translation gives CASSWTRGIQPQHF. The V and J genes are TRBV7-8 and TRBJ1-5, with a weak D call TRBD1 (5 bases). This CDR3 comprises 14 residues. Germline V gene data show CDR1 as SGHVS and CDR2 as FQNEAQ. Trimming pared 4 bases from V and 6 bases from J, leaving 13 bases between.

This chain uses TRBV5-1 with TRBJ2-5, with 9 bases that match TRBD1. With V trimmed by 7 bases and J by 1 base, 8 bases remained unmatched. The CDR3 is 15 amino acids. The germline gives CDR1 SGHRS, CDR2 YFSETQ. CDR3 amino acids: CASGQGWGSQETQYF. Written as DNA, the CDR3 is TGCGCCAGCGGACAGGGGTGGGGCAGCCAAGAGACCCAGTACTTC.

This clone appeared many times. The chain employs TRBV29-1 and TRBJ1-6, with 8 bases that match TRBD1. J gave up 5 bases and V 6 bases, and 3 bases lay outside the gene matches. This CDR3 contains 13 residues. Germline CDR1 is SQVTM and CDR2 is ANQGSEA. CDR3 in amino acids: CSVGQGDNSPLHF. The DNA of the CDR3 is TGCAGCGTCGGACAGGGAGATAATTCACCCCTCCACTTT.

In its sample, this clone was seen a few times. The chain uses TRBV27 and TRBJ1-4; possibly TRBD1 for D (5 bases). V lost 7 bases to trimming and J lost 8 bases, with 14 bases between them. This CDR3 comprises 13 residues. Per the germline V gene, CDR1 is MNHEY and CDR2 is SMNVEV (reference sequence). The CDR3 loop reads CASTRGGDEKLFF. The CDR3 coding sequence is TGTGCCAGCACCCGTGGAGGGGACGAAAAACTGTTTTTT. Based on the CDR3 plus reference TRBV27 and TRBJ1-4, the full variable domain is EAQVTQNPRYLITVTGKKLTVTCSQNMNHEYMSWYRQDPGLGLRQIYYSMNVEVTDKGDVPEGYKVSRKEKRNFPLILESPSPNQTSLYFCASTRGGDEKLFFGSGTQLSVL.

The CDR3 loop is CAAQGGTNYGYTF. Written as DNA, the CDR3 is TGTGCCGCACAGGGGGGGACTAACTATGGCTACACCTTC. The chain has TRBV10-3 and TRBJ1-2; 8 nucleotides align to TRBD1. The germline gives CDR1 ENHRY, CDR2 SYGVKD. The V segment lost 11 bases and the J segment 0 bases; nucleotides outside the gene matches: 5. CDR3 length: 13 residues.

This sequence joins TRBV27 and TRBJ2-3; D is unclear. This CDR3 is built from 15 residues. The germline V gene encodes CDR1 MNHEY and CDR2 SMNVEV (reference sequence). Between the trimmed V and J ends, which lost 4 bases and 4 bases, there was a span of 15 bases. CDR3 DNA sequence: TGTGCCAGCAGTTCAAACTCGCTCCCCCCAGATACGCAGTATTTT. Protein: CASSSNSLPPDTQYF.

V usage is TRBV25-1 and J usage is TRBJ2-3, with a possible D match to TRBD2 (6 bases). V lost 3 bases to trimming and J lost 3 bases, with 10 bases between them. CDR1 is MGHDK and CDR2 is SYGVNS in the germline V gene. This CDR3 spans 14 amino acids. The CDR3 bases are TGTGCCAGCAGTGAGGGACTTCCTACAGATACGCAGTATTTT. Residues: CASSEGLPTDTQYF.

Notes on this clone: This sample also contains other DNA sequences that code for the same CDR3. V gene TRBV6-1 combines with J gene TRBJ1-5, with 10 bases identical to TRBD1. Germline assignment: CDR1 MNHNS and CDR2 SASEGT. The trim removed 6 bases at V and 5 bases at J, leaving 4 bases unmatched. The CDR3 extends over 14 amino acids. DNA of the CDR3: TGTGCCAGCAGCCGGGACAGGGGTGATCAGCCCCAGCATTTT. Residues: CASSRDRGDQPQHF.

The chain recombines TRBV6-1 with TRBJ1-6; a weak D match, TRBD1 (6 bases). From germline, CDR1 is MNHNS and CDR2 SASEGT. With 7 bases removed from V and 7 bases from J, the gap between germline ends came to 17 bases. This CDR3 spans 15 amino acids. CDR3 in amino acids: CASTSSGQLNSPLHF. The CDR3, as DNA: TGTGCCAGCACTTCCTCGGGACAACTGAATTCACCCCTCCACTTT.

The chain joins TRBV5-6 to TRBJ1-6; tentative D call: TRBD1 (5 bases). V was shortened by 4 bases and J by 7 bases, with 12 bases between the two germline ends. The length of the CDR3 is 14 residues. Per germline, CDR1 SGHDT and CDR2 YYEEEE. CDR3 DNA sequence: TGTGCCAGCAGCCTGGGACGGGCGAATTCACCCCTCCACTTT. Its translation: CASSLGRANSPLHF.

The chain recombines TRBV19 with TRBJ1-5; 7 bases match TRBD1. V lost 5 bases and J lost 6; bases outside the gene matches: 7. CDR3 size: 14 residues. Germline CDR1 LNHDA, CDR2 SQIVND (reference sequence). CDR3 coding DNA: TGTGCCAGTAGTGAAAGAGACAGGGCTCAGCCCCAGCATTTT. The encoded protein is CASSERDRAQPQHF.

Only a few counts were recorded for this clone. This rearrangement joins TRBV5-1 to TRBJ1-5; weak D call: TRBD1 (5 bases). Germline CDR1 and CDR2: SGHRS and YFSETQ. This CDR3 spans 17 amino acids. The ends were cut back, 3 bases at V and 6 bases at J, with 22 bases in the middle. The CDR3 DNA reads as TGCGCCAGCAGCTATACATCGGGACGGCGGGCATGTCAGCCCCAGCATTTT. Its translation: CASSYTSGRRACQPQHF.

This clone has ten or more counts. The rearrangement joins TRBV5-5 to TRBJ2-1, with D unresolved. V lost 4 bases, J lost 3 bases, and 8 bases lay in between. The CDR3 covers 13 residues. CDR1 is SGHKS and CDR2 is YYEKEE in the germline V gene (reference sequence). The CDR3 nucleotides are TGTGCCAGCAGCCAAGACCTCTACAATGAGCAGTTCTTC. Translating it yields CASSQDLYNEQFF.

The chain couples TRBV7-6 to TRBJ2-5; no firm D call. Per germline, CDR1 SGHVS and CDR2 FNYEAQ. The CDR3 consists of 13 residues. V lost 2 bases and J lost 4, with 8 bases in between. The CDR3 here is CASSLWAGETQYF. As DNA, the CDR3 is TGTGCCAGCAGCTTATGGGCAGGAGAGACCCAGTACTTC.

V usage is TRBV5-1 and J usage is TRBJ1-6, with D unclear. This CDR3 region has 14 residues. Germline V gene lookup returns CDR1 SGHRS and CDR2 YFSETQ. V lost 4 bases, J lost 7 bases, and 12 bases lay in between. Here the CDR3 reads CASSRGQANSPLHF. CDR3 DNA: TGCGCCAGCAGCCGAGGCCAGGCGAATTCACCCCTCCACTTT.

V usage is TRBV28 and J usage is TRBJ2-7; the D call may be TRBD1 or TRBD2 (5 bases each). The V gene's germline CDR1 is MDHEN and CDR2 SYDVKM. The CDR3 loop spans 13 amino acids. The germline V and J ends were trimmed by 5 bases and 7 bases, with 15 bases remaining between them. As DNA, the CDR3 is TGTGCCAGCAGTCCTGTGTTCTGGGGGGAGCAGTACTTC. It specifies CASSPVFWGEQYF.

The chain employs TRBV11-1 and TRBJ1-2; D unclear. Trimming cost V 8 bases and J 4 bases, with 14 bases left between them. The CDR3 has 13 residues. CDR1 and CDR2 from the germline V gene are SGHAT and FQDESV (reference sequence). CDR3 in amino acids: CASGQDLSYGYTF. CDR3 bases: TGTGCCAGCGGCCAGGACCTTTCCTATGGCTACACCTTC.

Worth noting for this clone: The same CDR3 also results from other DNA sequences found in this sample. V usage is TRBV6-5 and J usage is TRBJ2-3; the D gene is possibly TRBD2 (6 bases). CDR1 is MNHEY, CDR2 SVGAGI, per germline. The CDR3 totals 15 residues. Trimming pared 6 bases from V and 0 bases from J, leaving 13 bases between. CDR3 residues: CASSYSGTSTDTQYF. DNA for the CDR3: TGTGCCAGCAGCTATAGCGGAACTAGCACAGATACGCAGTATTTT.

CDR3 nucleotides: TGTGCCAGCAGTTTCACTAGGTCCCATGAGCAGTTCTTC. As protein: CASSFTRSHEQFF. The chain employs TRBV6-6 and TRBJ2-1; the D gene is possibly TRBD2 (5 bases). Germline loops: CDR1 MNHNY, CDR2 SVGAGI (reference sequence). V dropped 4 bases and J dropped 8 bases, with 12 bases sitting between them. CDR3 length: 13 residues.

The chain recombines TRBV5-1 with TRBJ1-4; D possibly corresponds to TRBD1 (5 bases). Germline V lookup: CDR1 SGHRS, CDR2 YFSETQ. Trimming shortened V by 2 bases and J by 5 bases, and 16 bases separated the two germline ends. CDR3 length equals 16 residues. CDR3 residues: CASSLSGTAKNEKLFF. The CDR3 DNA sequence: TGCGCCAGCAGCTTAAGTGGGACGGCAAAGAATGAAAAACTGTTTTTT.

The V and J genes are TRBV15 and TRBJ1-1, with TRBD1 as a possible D gene (5 bases). CDR1 is LNHNV and CDR2 is YYDKDF in the germline V gene (reference sequence). V was cut by 4 bases and J by 3 bases, with 21 bases left in between. The CDR3 is 17 residues long. The CDR3 loop reads CATSKGGGGPEDTEAFF. The CDR3 nucleotides are TGTGCCACCAGCAAGGGTGGGGGAGGTCCCGAGGACACTGAAGCTTTCTTT.